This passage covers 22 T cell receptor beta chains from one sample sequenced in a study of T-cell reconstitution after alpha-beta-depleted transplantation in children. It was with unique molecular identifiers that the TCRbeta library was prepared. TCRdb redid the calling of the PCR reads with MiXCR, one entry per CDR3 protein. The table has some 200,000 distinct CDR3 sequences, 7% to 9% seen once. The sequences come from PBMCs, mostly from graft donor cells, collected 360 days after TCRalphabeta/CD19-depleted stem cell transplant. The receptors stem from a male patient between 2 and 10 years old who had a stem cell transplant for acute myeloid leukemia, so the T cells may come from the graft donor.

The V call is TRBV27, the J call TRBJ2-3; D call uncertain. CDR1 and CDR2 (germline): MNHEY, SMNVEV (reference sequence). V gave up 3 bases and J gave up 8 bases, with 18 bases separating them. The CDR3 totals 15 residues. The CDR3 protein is CASSFSVTSGGTQYF. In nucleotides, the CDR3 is TGTGCCAGCAGTTTCTCCGTCACCTCGGGTGGTACGCAGTATTTT.

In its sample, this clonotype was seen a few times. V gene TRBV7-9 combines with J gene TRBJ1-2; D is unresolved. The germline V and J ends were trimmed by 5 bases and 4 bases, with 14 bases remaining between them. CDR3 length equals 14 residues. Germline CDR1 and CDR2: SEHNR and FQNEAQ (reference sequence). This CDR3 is CASSLALRPYGYTF. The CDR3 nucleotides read TGTGCCAGCAGCCTGGCTCTTAGGCCCTATGGCTACACCTTC.

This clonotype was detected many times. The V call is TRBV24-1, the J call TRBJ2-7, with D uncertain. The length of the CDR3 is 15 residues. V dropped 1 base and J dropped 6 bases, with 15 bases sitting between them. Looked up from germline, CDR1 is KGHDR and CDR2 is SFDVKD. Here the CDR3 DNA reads TGTGCCACCAGTGATTTCTTTGGAAGGGAAGGCGAGCAGTACTTC. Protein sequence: CATSDFFGREGEQYF.

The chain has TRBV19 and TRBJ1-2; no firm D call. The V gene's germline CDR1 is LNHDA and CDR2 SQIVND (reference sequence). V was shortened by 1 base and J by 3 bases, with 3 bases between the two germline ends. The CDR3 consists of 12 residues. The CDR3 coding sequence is TGTGCCAGTAGTATAGCGGACTATGGCTACACCTTC. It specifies CASSIADYGYTF.

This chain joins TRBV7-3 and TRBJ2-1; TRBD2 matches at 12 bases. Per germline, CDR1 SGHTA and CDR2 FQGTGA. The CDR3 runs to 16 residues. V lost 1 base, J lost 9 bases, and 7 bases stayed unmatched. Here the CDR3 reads CASSLIGLAGGREQFF. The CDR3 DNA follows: TGTGCCAGCAGCTTAATAGGTCTAGCGGGGGGGCGTGAGCAGTTCTTC. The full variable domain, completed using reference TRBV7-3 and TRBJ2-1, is GAGVSQTPSNKVTEKGKYVELRCDPISGHTALYWYRQSLGQGPEFLIYFQGTGAADDSGLPNDRFFAVRPEGSVSTLKIQRTERGDSAVYLCASSLIGLAGGREQFFGPGTRLTVL.

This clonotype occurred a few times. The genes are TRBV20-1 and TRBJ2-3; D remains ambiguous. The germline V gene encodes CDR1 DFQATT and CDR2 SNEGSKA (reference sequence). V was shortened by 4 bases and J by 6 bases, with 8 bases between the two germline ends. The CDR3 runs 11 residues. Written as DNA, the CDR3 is TGCAGTGCTATTAGTGTCGATACGCAGTATTTT. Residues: CSAISVDTQYF.

The CDR3 is CASSLLQGADTQYF. CDR3 bases: TGTGCCAGCAGTTTACTTCAGGGGGCAGATACGCAGTATTTT. This chain connects TRBV12-3 or TRBV12-4 to TRBJ2-3, with 7 bases aligning to TRBD1. Trimming cost V 2 bases and J 4 bases; bases outside gene matches: 3. This CDR3 comprises 14 residues.

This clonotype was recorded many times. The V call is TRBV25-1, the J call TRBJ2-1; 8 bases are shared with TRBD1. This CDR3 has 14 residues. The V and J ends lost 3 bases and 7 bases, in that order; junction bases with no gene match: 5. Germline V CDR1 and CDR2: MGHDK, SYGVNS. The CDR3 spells CASSEPGGINEQFF. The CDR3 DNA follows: TGTGCCAGCAGTGAGCCAGGGGGCATAAATGAGCAGTTCTTC.

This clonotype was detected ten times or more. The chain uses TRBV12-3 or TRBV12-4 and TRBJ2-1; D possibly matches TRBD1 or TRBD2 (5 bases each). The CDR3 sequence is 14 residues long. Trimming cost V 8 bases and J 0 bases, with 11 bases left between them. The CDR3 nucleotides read TGTGCCAGCGAGGGGATCCACTCCTACAATGAGCAGTTCTTC. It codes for CASEGIHSYNEQFF.

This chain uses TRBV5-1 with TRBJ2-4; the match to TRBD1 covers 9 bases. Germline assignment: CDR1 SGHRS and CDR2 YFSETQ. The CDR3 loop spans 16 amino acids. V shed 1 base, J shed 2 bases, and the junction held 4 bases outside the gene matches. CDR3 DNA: TGCGCCAGCAGCTTGATACAGGGGGCGCCCAAAAACATTCAGTACTTC. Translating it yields CASSLIQGAPKNIQYF.

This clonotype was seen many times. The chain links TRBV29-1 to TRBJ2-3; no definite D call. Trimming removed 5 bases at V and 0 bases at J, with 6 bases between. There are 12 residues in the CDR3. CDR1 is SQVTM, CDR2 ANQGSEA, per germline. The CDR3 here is CSVHFSTDTQYF. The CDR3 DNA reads TGCAGCGTTCATTTTAGCACAGATACGCAGTATTTT.

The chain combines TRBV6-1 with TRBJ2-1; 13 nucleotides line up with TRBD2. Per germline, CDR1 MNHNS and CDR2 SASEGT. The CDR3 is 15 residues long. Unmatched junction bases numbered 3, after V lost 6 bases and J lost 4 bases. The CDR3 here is CASRTGLAGYNEQFF. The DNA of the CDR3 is TGTGCCAGCAGGACGGGACTAGCGGGGTACAATGAGCAGTTCTTC.

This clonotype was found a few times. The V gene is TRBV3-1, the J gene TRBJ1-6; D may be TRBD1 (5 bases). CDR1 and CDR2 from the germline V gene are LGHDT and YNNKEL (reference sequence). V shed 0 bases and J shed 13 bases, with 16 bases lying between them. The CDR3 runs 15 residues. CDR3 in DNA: TGTGCCAGCAGCCAAGATCGCTTCGAGGGGTTCCCCCTCCACTTT. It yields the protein CASSQDRFEGFPLHF.

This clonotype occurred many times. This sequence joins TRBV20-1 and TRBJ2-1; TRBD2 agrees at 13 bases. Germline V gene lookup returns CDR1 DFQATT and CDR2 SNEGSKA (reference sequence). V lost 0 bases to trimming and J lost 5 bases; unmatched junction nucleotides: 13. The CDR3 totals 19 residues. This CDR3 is CSARDRTSGRVGLHNEQFF. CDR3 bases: TGCAGTGCTAGAGATCGCACTAGCGGGAGGGTGGGGCTACACAATGAGCAGTTCTTC.

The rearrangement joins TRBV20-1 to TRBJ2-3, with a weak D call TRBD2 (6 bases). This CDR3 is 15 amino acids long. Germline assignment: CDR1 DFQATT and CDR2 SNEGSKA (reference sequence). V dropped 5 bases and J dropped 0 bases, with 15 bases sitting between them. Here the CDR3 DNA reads TGCAGTGCTTTTTTAGCGGCAATGAGCACAGATACGCAGTATTTT. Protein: CSAFLAAMSTDTQYF.

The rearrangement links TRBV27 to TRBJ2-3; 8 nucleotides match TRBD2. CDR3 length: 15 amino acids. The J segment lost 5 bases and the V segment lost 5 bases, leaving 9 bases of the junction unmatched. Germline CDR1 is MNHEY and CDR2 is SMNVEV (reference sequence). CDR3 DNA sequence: TGTGCCAGCAGTATCGGGAGGGCCGGGGAAGATACGCAGTATTTT. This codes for CASSIGRAGEDTQYF.

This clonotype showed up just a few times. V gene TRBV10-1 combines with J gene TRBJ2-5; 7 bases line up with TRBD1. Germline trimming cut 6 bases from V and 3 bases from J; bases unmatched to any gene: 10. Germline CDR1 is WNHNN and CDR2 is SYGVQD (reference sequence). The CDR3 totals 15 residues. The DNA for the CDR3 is TGCGCCAGCAGGAAAACCCGGACAGGAGAAGAGACCCAGTACTTC. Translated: CASRKTRTGEETQYF.

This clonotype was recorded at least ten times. The CDR3 region is CASSYRTGDEQFF. The CDR3 DNA is TGTGCCAGCAGTTACAGGACAGGGGATGAGCAGTTCTTC. The chain recombines TRBV7-2 with TRBJ2-1, with 9 bases matching TRBD1. The CDR3 is made up of 13 amino acids. CDR1 SGHTA and CDR2 FQGNSA come from the germline V gene. The V gene end was trimmed by 6 bases and the J gene end by 8 bases; junction bases not matched to a gene: 5.

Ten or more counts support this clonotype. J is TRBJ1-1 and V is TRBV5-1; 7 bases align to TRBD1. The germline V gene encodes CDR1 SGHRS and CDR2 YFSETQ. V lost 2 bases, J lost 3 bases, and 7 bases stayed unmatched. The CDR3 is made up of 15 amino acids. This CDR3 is CASSFREGQHTEAFF. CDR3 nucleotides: TGCGCCAGCAGCTTCCGAGAGGGACAGCACACTGAAGCTTTCTTT.

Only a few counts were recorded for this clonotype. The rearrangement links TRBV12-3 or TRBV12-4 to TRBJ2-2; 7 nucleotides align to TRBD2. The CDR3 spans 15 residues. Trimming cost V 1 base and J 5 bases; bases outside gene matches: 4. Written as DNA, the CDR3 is TGTGCCAGCAGTTTAGGGGACTACCTGACCGGGGAGCTGTTTTTT. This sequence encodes CASSLGDYLTGELFF.

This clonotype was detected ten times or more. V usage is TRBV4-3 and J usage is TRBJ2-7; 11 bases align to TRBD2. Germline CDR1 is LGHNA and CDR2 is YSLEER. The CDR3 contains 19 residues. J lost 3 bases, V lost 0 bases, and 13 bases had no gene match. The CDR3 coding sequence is TGCGCCAGCAGCCAAGATGCCCGAGCCCCCCTAGCGGGAGGCTACGAGCAGTACTTC. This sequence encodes CASSQDARAPLAGGYEQYF.

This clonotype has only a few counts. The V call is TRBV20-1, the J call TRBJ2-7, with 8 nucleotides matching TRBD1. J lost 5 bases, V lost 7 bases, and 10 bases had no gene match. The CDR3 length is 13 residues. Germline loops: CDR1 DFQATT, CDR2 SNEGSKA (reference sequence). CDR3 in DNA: TGCAGTGTTCATCAGGGGGCGGCCGACGAGCAGTACTTC. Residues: CSVHQGAADEQYF.